This passage covers 28 T cell receptor beta chains from one sample sequenced in a study of graft-versus-host responses after intestinal transplantation. The protocol was immunoSEQ multiplex PCR, while the TCRdb copy is restricted to in-frame clones and leaves out a portion. The profile shows tens of thousands of clones, more than 80% of them singletons. The sequences come from PBMCs, collected nearly 670 days after intestinal transplant. The receptors originated from a human patient who received an intestinal transplant, so some T cells may come from the graft donor.

This rearrangement joins TRBV7-8 to TRBJ1-4, with D possibly TRBD1 on 5 matching bases. Trimming took off 1 base at V and 7 bases at J, with 13 bases between the two ends. Germline V gene lookup returns CDR1 SGHVS and CDR2 FQNEAQ. The CDR3 consists of 15 residues. The CDR3, as DNA: TGTGCCAGCAGCTTAGTCGCGGGTAGGGGTGAAAAACTGTTTTTT. Its protein is CASSLVAGRGEKLFF.

The chain joins TRBV6-1 to TRBJ2-6; no clear D. The CDR3 is made up of 17 amino acids. Germline lookup yields CDR1 MNHNS and CDR2 SASEGT. The V end lost 2 bases, the J end lost 0 bases, and 11 bases lay between the germline ends. This CDR3 reads CASSESFWGSGANVLTF. For the CDR3, the DNA is TGTGCCAGCAGTGAATCCTTTTGGGGCTCTGGGGCCAACGTCCTGACTTTC.

J is TRBJ2-5 and V is TRBV19, with TRBD1 matching 8 bases. Near its end, the DNA agrees better with TRBJ2-7, so the J call may be wrong. The length of the CDR3 is 13 residues. CDR1 and CDR2 from the germline V gene are LNHDA and SQIVND (reference sequence). The CDR3 sequence is CASSLRDRYEQYF. DNA of the CDR3: TGTGCCAGTAGTCTCCGGGACAGGTACGAGCAGTACTTC.

The chain joins TRBV9 to TRBJ2-7, with a possible D match to TRBD1 (6 bases). This CDR3 spans 14 amino acids. Trimming removed 0 bases from V and 4 bases from J, with 11 bases in between. Germline V gene data show CDR1 as SGDLS and CDR2 as YYNGEE. In DNA, the CDR3 is TGTGCCAGCAGCGTAGACGGCAGGGGTTACGAGCAGTACTTC. The encoded protein is CASSVDGRGYEQYF. The whole variable domain, remainder taken from reference TRBV9 and TRBJ2-7, is DSGVTQTPKHLITATGQRVTLRCSPRSGDLSVYWYQQSLDQGLQFLIQYYNGEERAKGNILERFSAQQFPDLHSELNLSSLELGDSALYFCASSVDGRGYEQYFGPGTRLTVT.

CDR3 coding DNA: TGTGCCAGCAGCGGACGGGGGGACCCCTCCTACAATGAGCAGTTCTTC. Amino acid sequence: CASSGRGDPSYNEQFF. V usage is TRBV7-9 and J usage is TRBJ2-1; 7 nucleotides match TRBD2. V was clipped by 5 bases and J by 0 bases; unmatched bases: 7. The CDR3 consists of 16 residues. CDR1 is SEHNR, CDR2 FQNEAQ, per germline (reference sequence).

This clone was recorded a few times. The chain uses TRBV5-6 and TRBJ1-2, with TRBD1 identical over 8 bases. Trimming cost V 5 bases and J 5 bases; bases outside gene matches: 11. Germline CDR1 is SGHDT and CDR2 is YYEEEE. The CDR3 is made up of 15 amino acids. The DNA for the CDR3 is TGTGCCAGCAGGGAGGGTCAGGGGGCGCGGTATGGCTACACCTTC. This encodes CASREGQGARYGYTF.

This clone showed up just once. This sequence joins TRBV7-6 and TRBJ2-7; D unresolved. V shed 8 bases and J shed 2 bases, with 16 bases lying between them. Germline V gene data show CDR1 as SGHVS and CDR2 as FNYEAQ. The CDR3 covers 14 residues. The CDR3 region has the DNA TGTGCCAGCGCAAGGGCCCCAGAGACCTACGAGCAGTACTTC. This sequence encodes CASARAPETYEQYF. The variable domain in full, completed from reference TRBV7-6 and TRBJ2-7, reads GAGVSQSPRYKVTKRGQDVALRCDPISGHVSLYWYRQALGQGPEFLTYFNYEAQQDKSGLPNDRFSAERPEGSISTLTIQRTEQRDSAMYRCASARAPETYEQYFGPGTRLTVT.

A few counts support this clone. The chain couples TRBV6-6 to TRBJ2-7, with 9 positions matching TRBD1. The CDR3 length is 15 residues. With V trimmed by 2 bases and J by 4 bases, 6 bases remained unmatched. The germline gives CDR1 MNHNY, CDR2 SVGAGI (reference sequence). DNA of the CDR3: TGTGCCAGCAGTTACAGGTCGACAGGGGGATACGAGCAGTACTTC. This gives the protein CASSYRSTGGYEQYF.

This clone turned up a few times. The CDR3 DNA reads as TGCGCCAGCAGCCAAGGGGGACACCCCAACACTGAAGCTTTCTTT. It yields the protein CASSQGGHPNTEAFF. The chain uses TRBV4-1 and TRBJ1-1, with TRBD1 as a possible D gene (6 bases). Germline V CDR1 and CDR2: MGHRA, YSYEKL. This CDR3 comprises 15 residues. Trimming stripped 1 base from V and 2 bases from J, with 11 bases between.

This clone was seen just once. V is TRBV10-2 and J is TRBJ2-3; 10 bases agree with TRBD2. Germline values: CDR1 WSHSY, CDR2 SAAADI. The J segment lost 0 bases and the V segment lost 7 bases, leaving 4 bases of the junction unmatched. The CDR3 extends over 15 amino acids. CDR3 sequence reads: CASTQLAGSTDTQYF. The DNA of the CDR3 is TGCGCCAGCACCCAACTAGCGGGGAGCACAGATACGCAGTATTTT.

The rearrangement links TRBV6-5 to TRBJ1-2, with D tentatively TRBD1 (6 bases). Germline values: CDR1 MNHEY, CDR2 SVGAGI. This CDR3 contains 14 residues. The V and J ends lost 4 bases and 2 bases respectively, with 11 bases between them. CDR3 amino acids: CASSSTGKNYGYTF. The CDR3 nucleotides read TGTGCCAGCAGTTCGACAGGCAAAAACTATGGCTACACCTTC.

This sequence joins TRBV10-3 and TRBJ1-5, with no clear D. Trimming left V 0 bases short and J 3 bases short, with 6 bases between. The CDR3 runs 14 residues. Germline V gives CDR1 ENHRY, CDR2 SYGVKD. The chain's CDR3 is CAISESKFNQPQHF. The CDR3 region has the DNA TGTGCCATCAGTGAGTCGAAATTCAATCAGCCCCAGCATTTT.

J is TRBJ1-5 and V is TRBV18; D is possibly TRBD1 (5 bases). V lost 3 bases and J 10 bases, leaving 13 bases between the germline ends. Germline-derived CDR1 and CDR2 are KGHSH and LQKENI. The CDR3 is made up of 13 amino acids. The CDR3 reads CASSPGGAQPQHF. CDR3 coding DNA: TGTGCCAGCTCACCGGGGGGAGCCCAACCCCAGCATTTT. Full variable domain (rest looked up from reference TRBV18 and TRBJ1-5): NAGVMQNPRHLVRRRGQEARLRCSPMKGHSHVYWYRQLPEEGLKFMVYLQKENIIDESGMPKERFSAEFPKEGPSILRIQQVVRGDSAAYFCASSPGGAQPQHFGDGTRLSIL.

The chain joins TRBV5-5 to TRBJ1-4; no definite D call. Between the trimmed V and J ends, which lost 0 bases and 8 bases, there was a span of 11 bases. The germline V gene encodes CDR1 SGHKS and CDR2 YYEKEE (reference sequence). The CDR3 is 14 amino acids. Here the CDR3 DNA reads TGTGCCAGCAGCTTGGTGAGAGGGAGAGAAAAACTGTTTTTT. It translates to CASSLVRGREKLFF.

V usage is TRBV15 and J usage is TRBJ2-2; TRBD1 aligns across 7 bases. The CDR3 length is 19 residues. V lost 0 bases and J lost 1; bases outside the gene matches: 11. Germline V gives CDR1 LNHNV, CDR2 YYDKDF (reference sequence). Here the CDR3 DNA reads TGTGCCACCAGCAGAGATCCGACAGGGATGGGGATGAACACCGGGGAGCTGTTTTTT. Amino acid sequence: CATSRDPTGMGMNTGELFF.

The CDR3 region has the DNA TGTGCAAGTCGCCTAGAACCTGACAGCTGCAATCAGCCCCAGCATTTT. It encodes CASRLEPDSCNQPQHF. The chain employs TRBV12-2 and TRBJ1-5; the table's D call of TRBD1 was not tested on the DNA. TRBV12-2 is a known pseudogene. The CDR3 sequence is 16 residues long.

By sample fraction, this clone is large. The gene calls are TRBV18 and TRBJ1-1; TRBD1 aligns across 8 bases. This CDR3 spans 13 amino acids. V lost 3 bases to trimming and J lost 4 bases; unmatched junction nucleotides: 1. CDR1 and CDR2 (germline): KGHSH, LQKENI. The CDR3 region has the DNA TGTGCCAGCTCACCCGACAGGGGCACTGAAGCTTTCTTT. This gives the protein CASSPDRGTEAFF.

The rearrangement links TRBV2 to TRBJ2-7; 13 nucleotides align to TRBD2. Germline CDR1 SNHLY, CDR2 FYNNEI. V dropped 8 bases and J dropped 3; count of bases not matched to a gene: 4. The CDR3 is made up of 14 amino acids. CDR3 DNA: TGTGCCAGCGGGGGACTAGCGGGGTTCTACGAGCAGTACTTC. Amino acids: CASGGLAGFYEQYF. Looking up the rest from reference TRBV2 and TRBJ2-7 gives the full variable domain: EPEVTQTPSHQVTQMGQEVILRCVPISNHLYFYWYRQILGQKVEFLVSFYNNEISEKSEIFDDQFSVERPDGSNFTLKIRSTKLEDSAMYFCASGGLAGFYEQYFGPGTRLTVT.

The gene calls are TRBV2 and TRBJ1-2; 12 bases are a match to TRBD1. CDR1 is SNHLY, CDR2 FYNNEI, per germline. The CDR3 has 16 amino acids. V was pared by 6 bases and J by 8 bases, with 13 bases of the junction left unmatched. DNA for the CDR3: TGTGCCAGCAGCATAGGGACAGGGGGCGCGTCTATGGGCTACACCTTC. This translates into CASSIGTGGASMGYTF.

The chain joins TRBV27 to TRBJ2-5; 9 bases match TRBD2. V dropped 1 base and J dropped 3; count of bases not matched to a gene: 9. This CDR3 is 17 amino acids long. Germline assignment: CDR1 MNHEY and CDR2 SMNVEV (reference sequence). This CDR3 reads CASSLYGASGEEETQYF. CDR3 nucleotides: TGTGCCAGCAGTTTATATGGTGCTAGCGGGGAGGAAGAGACCCAGTACTTC.

The chain couples TRBV23-1 to TRBJ2-1; 9 nucleotides align to TRBD1. TRBV23-1 is labeled an ORF, and its function is uncertain. V lost 8 bases, J lost 15 bases, and 17 bases stayed unmatched. There are 14 residues in the CDR3. CDR3 DNA: TGCGCCAGCCTCAAACTATTGGGGACAGGGTCTCTGTTCTTC. This codes for CASLKLLGTGSLFF.

The chain carries TRBV18 and TRBJ2-7; TRBD1 matches 8 bases. The CDR3 extends over 14 amino acids. V trimming: 3 bases; J trimming: 5 bases; junction bases outside the gene matches: 6. Germline values: CDR1 KGHSH, CDR2 LQKENI. The CDR3 sequence is CASSPIQGGHEQYF. In nucleotides, the CDR3 is TGTGCCAGCTCACCCATACAGGGGGGCCACGAGCAGTACTTC. Full variable domain (outside the CDR3, taken from reference TRBV18 and TRBJ2-7): NAGVMQNPRHLVRRRGQEARLRCSPMKGHSHVYWYRQLPEEGLKFMVYLQKENIIDESGMPKERFSAEFPKEGPSILRIQQVVRGDSAAYFCASSPIQGGHEQYFGPGTRLTVT.

This rearrangement joins TRBV6-1 to TRBJ1-4; D gene ambiguous. Germline V CDR1 and CDR2: MNHNS, SASEGT. The CDR3 extends over 10 amino acids. Trimming took 6 bases from V and 10 from J, leaving 6 bases between them. CDR3 in DNA: TGTGCCAGCAGACTGGGAAAACTGTTTTTT. As protein: CASRLGKLFF.

The chain joins TRBV5-1 to TRBJ2-7; 7 bases agree with TRBD1. The J segment lost 3 bases and the V segment lost 4 bases, leaving 7 bases of the junction unmatched. The CDR3 has 14 amino acids. Germline V gene lookup returns CDR1 SGHRS and CDR2 YFSETQ. The CDR3: CASSPDRVNYEQYF. The DNA of the CDR3 is TGCGCCAGCAGCCCTGACAGGGTAAACTACGAGCAGTACTTC.

This sequence joins TRBV13 and TRBJ2-7; 7 bases fit TRBD1. V dropped 1 base and J dropped 6; count of bases not matched to a gene: 6. CDR3 length: 14 residues. The germline V gene encodes CDR1 PRHDT and CDR2 FYEKMQ (reference sequence). The CDR3 loop is CASSLVTAGGEQYF. Written as DNA, the CDR3 is TGTGCCAGCAGCTTAGTAACGGCAGGGGGCGAGCAGTACTTC.

CDR3 bases: TGTGCCAGCAGTGAACGGCGGGGGGGGAATGAGCAGTTCTTC. It is translated as CASSERRGGNEQFF. The J gene is TRBJ2-1, the V gene TRBV6-1; 9 positions agree with TRBD2. Germline values: CDR1 MNHNS, CDR2 SASEGT. This CDR3 has 14 residues. V was clipped by 2 bases and J by 7 bases; unmatched bases: 3.

Here the CDR3 reads CASSPTGDYNSPLHF. CDR3 in DNA: TGTGCCAGCAGCCCGACAGGAGACTATAATTCACCCCTCCACTTT. This chain links TRBV5-6 with TRBJ1-6, with D perhaps TRBD1 (6 bases). The germline V and J ends were trimmed by 4 bases and 3 bases, with 11 bases remaining between them. Per germline, CDR1 SGHDT and CDR2 YYEEEE. This CDR3 comprises 15 residues.

The CDR3 spells CASSMTGGIRVVPYGYTF. The CDR3 nucleotides are TGTGCCAGCTCAATGACAGGGGGCATCAGGGTTGTGCCCTATGGCTACACCTTC. V gene TRBV18 combines with J gene TRBJ1-2, with TRBD1 matching over 10 bases. The junction had 16 bases not matched to a gene; V was cut back by 5 bases and J by 4 bases. The CDR3 covers 18 residues. Looked up from germline, CDR1 is KGHSH and CDR2 is LQKENI.